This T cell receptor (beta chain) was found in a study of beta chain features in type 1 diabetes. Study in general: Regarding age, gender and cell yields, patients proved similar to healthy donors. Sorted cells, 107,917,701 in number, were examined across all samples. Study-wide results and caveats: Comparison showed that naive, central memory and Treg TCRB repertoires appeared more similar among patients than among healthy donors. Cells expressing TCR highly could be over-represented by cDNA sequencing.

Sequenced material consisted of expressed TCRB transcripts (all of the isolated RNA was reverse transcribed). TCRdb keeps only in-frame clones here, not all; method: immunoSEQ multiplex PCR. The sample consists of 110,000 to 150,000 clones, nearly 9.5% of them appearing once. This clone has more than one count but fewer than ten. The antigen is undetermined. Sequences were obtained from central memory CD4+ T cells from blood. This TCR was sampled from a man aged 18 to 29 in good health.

CDR3 coding DNA: TGTGCCAGCAGTTACTCGGCAGCTAGCTCCTACGAGCAGTACTTC. Its translation: CASSYSAASSYEQYF. This chain links TRBV6-5 with TRBJ2-7; D is unresolved. From germline, CDR1 is MNHEY and CDR2 SVGAGI. CDR3 length: 15 residues. Trimming took 0 bases from V and 0 from J, leaving 9 bases between them.